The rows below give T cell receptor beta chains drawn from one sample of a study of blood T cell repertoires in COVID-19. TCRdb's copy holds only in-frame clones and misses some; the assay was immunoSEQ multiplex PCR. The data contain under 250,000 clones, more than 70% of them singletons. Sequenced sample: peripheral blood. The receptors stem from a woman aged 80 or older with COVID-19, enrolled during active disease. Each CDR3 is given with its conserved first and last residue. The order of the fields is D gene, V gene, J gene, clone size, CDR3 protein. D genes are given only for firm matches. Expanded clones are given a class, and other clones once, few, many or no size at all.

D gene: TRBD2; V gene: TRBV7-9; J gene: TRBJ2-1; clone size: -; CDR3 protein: CASALAGGMVDEQFF
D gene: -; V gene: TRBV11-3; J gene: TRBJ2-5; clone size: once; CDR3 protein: CASSSGQAGAQYF
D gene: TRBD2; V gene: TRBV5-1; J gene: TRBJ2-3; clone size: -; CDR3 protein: CASTIAGAVTDTQYF
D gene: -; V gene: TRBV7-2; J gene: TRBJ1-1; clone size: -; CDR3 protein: CASSLMQGLNTEAFF
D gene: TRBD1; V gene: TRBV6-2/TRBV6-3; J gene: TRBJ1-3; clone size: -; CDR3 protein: CASSQPRTGEGNTIYF
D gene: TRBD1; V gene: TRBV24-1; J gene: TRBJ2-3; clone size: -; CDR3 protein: CATSDRGTGITDTQYF
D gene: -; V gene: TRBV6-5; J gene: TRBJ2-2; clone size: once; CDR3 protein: CASHSNTGELFF
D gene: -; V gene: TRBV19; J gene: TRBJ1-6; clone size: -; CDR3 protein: CASRPLNSPLHF
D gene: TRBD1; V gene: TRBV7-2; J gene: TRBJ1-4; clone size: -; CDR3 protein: CASSSQGAVEKLFF
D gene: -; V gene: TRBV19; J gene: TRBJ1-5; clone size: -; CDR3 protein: CASRDFQYSNQPQHF
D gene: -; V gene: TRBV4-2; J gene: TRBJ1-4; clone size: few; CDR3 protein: CASSPGVGDGEKLFF
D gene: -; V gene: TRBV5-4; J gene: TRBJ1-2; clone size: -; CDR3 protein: CASSQLQGLGYTF
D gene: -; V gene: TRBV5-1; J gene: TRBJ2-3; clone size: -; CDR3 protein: CASSLQGYSTDTQYF
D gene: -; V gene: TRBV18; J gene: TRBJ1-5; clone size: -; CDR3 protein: CASSPGGNQPQHF
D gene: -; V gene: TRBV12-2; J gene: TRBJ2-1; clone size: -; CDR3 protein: CASRSNPQALAGRSSYNEQFF
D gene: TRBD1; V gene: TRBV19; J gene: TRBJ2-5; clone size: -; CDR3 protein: CASSTGTGVLRETQYF
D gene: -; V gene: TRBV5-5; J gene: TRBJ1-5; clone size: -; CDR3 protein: CASSNSYNQPQHF
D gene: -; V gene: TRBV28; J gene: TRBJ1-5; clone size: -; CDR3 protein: CASSLAGNNQPQHF
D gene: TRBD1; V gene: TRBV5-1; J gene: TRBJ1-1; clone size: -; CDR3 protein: CASSQQGPDGTEAFF
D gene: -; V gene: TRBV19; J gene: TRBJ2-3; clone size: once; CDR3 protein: CASTARGADTQYF
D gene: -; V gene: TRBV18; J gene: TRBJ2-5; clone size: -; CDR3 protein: CASSSRDESTQYF
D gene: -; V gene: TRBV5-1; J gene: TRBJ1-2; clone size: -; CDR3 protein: CASSFEQTNLQYF
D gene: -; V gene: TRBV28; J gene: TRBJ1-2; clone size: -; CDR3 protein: CASRGPFNYGYTF
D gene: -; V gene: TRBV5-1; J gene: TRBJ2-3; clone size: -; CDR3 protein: CASGTDRSTDTQYF
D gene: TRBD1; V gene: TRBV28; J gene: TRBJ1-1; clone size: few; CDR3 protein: CAITSFDQGVTNTEAFF
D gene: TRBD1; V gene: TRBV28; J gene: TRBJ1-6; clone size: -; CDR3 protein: CASRKPGQGQPLHF
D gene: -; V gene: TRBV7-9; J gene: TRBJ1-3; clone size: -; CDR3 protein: CASSLGSGGGNTIYF
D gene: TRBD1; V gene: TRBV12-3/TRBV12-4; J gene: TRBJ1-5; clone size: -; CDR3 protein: CASCRGRNQPQHF
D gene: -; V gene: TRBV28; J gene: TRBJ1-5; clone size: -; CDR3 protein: CASSSVAGELNQPQHF
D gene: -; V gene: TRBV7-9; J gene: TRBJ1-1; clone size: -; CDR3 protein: CASSSQGGAFF
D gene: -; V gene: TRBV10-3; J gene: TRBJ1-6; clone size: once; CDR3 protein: CAISDRAAANSPLHF
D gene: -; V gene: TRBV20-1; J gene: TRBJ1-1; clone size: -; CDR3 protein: CSTSGREVYTEAFF
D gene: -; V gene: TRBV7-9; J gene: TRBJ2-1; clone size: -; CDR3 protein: CASSLTAGQYSYNEQFF
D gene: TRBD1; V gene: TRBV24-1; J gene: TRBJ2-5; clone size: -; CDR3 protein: CATSRSGTGDETQYF
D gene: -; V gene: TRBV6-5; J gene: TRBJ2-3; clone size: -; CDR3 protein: CASMDSGDTQYF